This TCR beta chain was found in a study of long-term antiretroviral therapy in people with HIV. Whole-study results and caveats: Pre-ART expanded TRB clones stayed dominant throughout, though often decreasing after ART.

The assay, immunoSEQ v3.0, was run at survey level. Repertoires were generated with immunoSEQ multiplex PCR, while TCRdb's copy carries only in-frame clones and drops some. Among tens of thousands of clones listed, over 90% were seen once. A remark on this clone: The antigen is unknown.

V shed 0 bases, J shed 3 bases, and the junction held 6 bases outside the gene matches. Germline CDR1 and CDR2: SGDLS and YYNGEE. The length of the CDR3 is 16 residues. Every one of the participants with HIV received treatment in the United States. This TCR was recovered from a man aged 30 to 45 with HIV. V usage is TRBV9 and J usage is TRBJ2-5, with TRBD2 identical over 9 bases. The sequences come from unsorted PBMCs, collected 6 to 6.5 years after starting antiretroviral therapy. CDR3 residues: CASSVVAAGGKETQYF. In DNA form, the CDR3 reads TGTGCCAGCAGCGTAGTGGCGGCGGGAGGGAAAGAGACCCAGTACTTC.